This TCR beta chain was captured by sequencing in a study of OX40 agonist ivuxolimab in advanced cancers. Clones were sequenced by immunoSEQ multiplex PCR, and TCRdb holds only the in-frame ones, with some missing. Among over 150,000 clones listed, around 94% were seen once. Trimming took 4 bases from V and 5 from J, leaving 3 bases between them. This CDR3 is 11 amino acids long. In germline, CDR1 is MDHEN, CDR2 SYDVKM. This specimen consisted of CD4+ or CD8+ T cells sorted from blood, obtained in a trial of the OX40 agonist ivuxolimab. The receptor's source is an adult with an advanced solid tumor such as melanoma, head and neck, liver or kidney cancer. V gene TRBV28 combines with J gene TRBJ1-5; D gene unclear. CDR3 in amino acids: CASSSDQPQHF. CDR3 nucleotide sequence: TGTGCCAGCAGTTCCGATCAGCCCCAGCATTTT.